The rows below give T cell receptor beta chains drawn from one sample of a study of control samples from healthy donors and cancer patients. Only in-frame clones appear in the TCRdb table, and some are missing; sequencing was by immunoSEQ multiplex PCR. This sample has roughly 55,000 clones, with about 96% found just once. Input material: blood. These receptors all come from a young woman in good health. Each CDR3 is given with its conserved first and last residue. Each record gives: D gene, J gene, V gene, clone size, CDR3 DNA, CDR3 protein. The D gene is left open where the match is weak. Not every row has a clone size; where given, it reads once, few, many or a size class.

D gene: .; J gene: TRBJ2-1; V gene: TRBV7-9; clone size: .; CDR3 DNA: TGTGCCAGCAGCGTTACCGGGACTCCGAACAATGAGCAGTTCTTC; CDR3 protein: CASSVTGTPNNEQFF
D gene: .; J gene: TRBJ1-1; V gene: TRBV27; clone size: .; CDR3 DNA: TGTGCCAGCAGTTCCTTGGGTGTGAACACTGAAGCTTTCTTT; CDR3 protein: CASSSLGVNTEAFF
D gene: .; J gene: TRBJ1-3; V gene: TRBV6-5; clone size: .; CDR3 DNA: TGTGCCAGCAGAGCCCAACAGGGCTCTGGAAACACCATATATTTT; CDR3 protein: CASRAQQGSGNTIYF
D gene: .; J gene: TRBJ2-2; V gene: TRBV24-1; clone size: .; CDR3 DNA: TGTGCCACCAGTGACCCAGGGTTCAGCGGGGAGCTGTTTTTT; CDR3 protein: CATSDPGFSGELFF
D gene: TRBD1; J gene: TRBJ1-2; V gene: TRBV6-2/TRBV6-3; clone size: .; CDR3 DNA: TGTGCCAGCAGTGAGGACATATTCGGGACAGGGGGCTTCTATGGCTACACCTTC; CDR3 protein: CASSEDIFGTGGFYGYTF
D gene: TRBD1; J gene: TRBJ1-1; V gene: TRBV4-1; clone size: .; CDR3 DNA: TGCGCCAGCAGCCAAGATAGGGCCGGGACAGCCTTCTTGAACACTGAAGCTTTCTTT; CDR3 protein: CASSQDRAGTAFLNTEAFF
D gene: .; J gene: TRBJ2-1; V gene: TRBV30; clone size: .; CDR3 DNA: TGTGCCTGGAGCTGGGCGGTCTACAATGAGCAGTTCTTC; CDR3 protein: CAWSWAVYNEQFF
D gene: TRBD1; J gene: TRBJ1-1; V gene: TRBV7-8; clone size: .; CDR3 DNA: TGTGCCAGCAGCTTAGGGTCACAGGGGCCGACTATTGAAGCTTTCTTT; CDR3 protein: CASSLGSQGPTIEAFF
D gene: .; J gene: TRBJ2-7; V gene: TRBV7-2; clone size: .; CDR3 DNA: TGTGCCAGCAGCTTAGTGGCCTACGAGCAGTACTTC; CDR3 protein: CASSLVAYEQYF
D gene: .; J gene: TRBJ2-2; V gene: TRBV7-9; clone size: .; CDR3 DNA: TGTGCCAGCAGCTCCTCAGGGGGGGCGGCCGGGGAGCTGTTTTTT; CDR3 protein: CASSSSGGAAGELFF
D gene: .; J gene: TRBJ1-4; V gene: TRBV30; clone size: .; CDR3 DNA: TGTGCCTGGAGGGGGGCTAAAGAAAAACTGTTTTTT; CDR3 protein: CAWRGAKEKLFF
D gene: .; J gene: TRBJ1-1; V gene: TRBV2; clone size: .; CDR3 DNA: TGTGCCAGCATGGGGGGGGAGAACACTGAAGCTTTCTTT; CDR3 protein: CASMGGENTEAFF
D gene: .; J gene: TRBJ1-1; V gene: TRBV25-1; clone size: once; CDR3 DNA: TGTGCCAGCACACTAAACACTGAAGCTTTCTTT; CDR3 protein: CASTLNTEAFF
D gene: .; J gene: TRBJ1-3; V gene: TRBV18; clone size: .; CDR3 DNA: TGTGCCAGCTCGCCAAGCCTCTATAGCCCAGGAAACACCATATATTTT; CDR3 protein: CASSPSLYSPGNTIYF
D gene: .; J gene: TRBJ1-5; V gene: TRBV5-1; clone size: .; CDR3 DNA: TGCGCCAGCAGCCTGGCAGGGGCCCACAATCAGCCCCAGCATTTT; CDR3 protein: CASSLAGAHNQPQHF
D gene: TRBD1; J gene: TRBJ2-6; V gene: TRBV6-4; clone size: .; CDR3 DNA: TGTGCCAGCAGTTTACAGGGGGCACCGTCTGGGGCCAACGTCCTGACTTTC; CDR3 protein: CASSLQGAPSGANVLTF
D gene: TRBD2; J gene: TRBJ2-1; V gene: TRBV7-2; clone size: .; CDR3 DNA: TGTGCCAGCAGTCTCCAGACTAGCGGGGGGGGTGAGCAGTTCTTC; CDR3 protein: CASSLQTSGGGEQFF
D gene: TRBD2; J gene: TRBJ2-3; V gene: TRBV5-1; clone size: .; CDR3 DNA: TGCGCCAGCAGCCCAGCAGCGGGGGGAGGCACAGATACGCAGTATTTT; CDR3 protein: CASSPAAGGGTDTQYF
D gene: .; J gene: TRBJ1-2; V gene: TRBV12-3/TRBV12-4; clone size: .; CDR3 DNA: TGTGCCAGCGGGAGGACCTATGGCTACACCTTC; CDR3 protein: CASGRTYGYTF